This TCR beta chain was recovered during a study of blood T cell repertoires in COVID-19. Study-wide background: Italy, Spain and the United States were the sources of the convalescent and acute COVID-19 samples. Sources were T cells, B-cell-depleted T cells, or PBMCs; the material itself was cDNA or gDNA.

Profiling relied on immunoSEQ multiplex PCR, and the TCRdb table lists in-frame clones only, not all of them. The sample consists of 45,000 to 50,000 clones, 83% of them appearing once. The junction had 11 bases not matched to a gene; V was cut back by 2 bases and J by 10 bases. The CDR3 is 16 amino acids. Looked up from germline, CDR1 is MNHEY and CDR2 is SVGEGT. The chain recombines TRBV6-2 or TRBV6-3 with TRBJ1-6; 7 nucleotides match TRBD1. The sequence came from a man between 60 and 75 years old with active COVID-19. Sequencing was performed on peripheral blood. Here the CDR3 reads CASSYEVTGTGSPLHF. CDR3 bases: TGTGCCAGCAGTTACGAGGTGACAGGGACCGGGTCACCCCTCCACTTT.